This T cell receptor beta chain derives from a study of identical twins. Whole-study findings and limits: Memory repertoires lacked the insertion deficit that abundant cord blood beta clonotypes showed. Invariant populations such as MAIT and iNKT cells could partly muddle zero-insertion analyses.

A single record per CDR3 protein comes from TCRdb applying MiXCR to the 5' RACE reads. The sample records a few hundred thousand distinct CDR3 sequences, approximately 17% being singletons. CDR1 and CDR2 from the germline V gene are DFQATT and SNEGSKA (reference sequence). The CDR3 has 16 residues. The ends lost 0 bases at V and 2 bases at J; junction bases unmatched: 6. Worth noting for this clonotype: Its antigen is as yet unknown.

Sequencing was done on a sample of naive T cells sorted from blood. The receptor was derived from a man aged 50 to 59 in good health. V usage is TRBV20-1 and J usage is TRBJ2-3; 9 bases are a match to TRBD2. CDR3 in DNA: TGCAGTGCTAGAGATCCCCTAGCGGGGCACACAGATACGCAGTATTTT. Its translation is CSARDPLAGHTDTQYF.